The present entry profiles one T cell receptor beta chain with its context. This sample was taken from a study of blood T cell repertoires in COVID-19. About the research overall: The samples span acute and convalescent COVID-19 from the United States, Italy and Spain. PBMCs, B-cell-depleted T cells, or T cells were the source of the cDNA or gDNA that made up the material.

Trimming took 0 bases from V and 4 from J, leaving 9 bases between them. The V gene's germline CDR1 is LNHDA and CDR2 SQIVND (reference sequence). The CDR3 extends over 14 amino acids. As processed by the authors: The authors estimated nucleated cell counts from reference gene primer amplification. The data were produced by immunoSEQ multiplex PCR, yet TCRdb's version contains in-frame clones alone and is incomplete. V and J calls plus clone size are reproduced from that table; the DNA served to infer D and trimming. The table lists 200,000 to 250,000 clones, approximately 90% of them singletons. The sequence was collected from a woman aged 40 to 50 who had recovered from COVID-19. Material: peripheral blood. V gene TRBV19 combines with J gene TRBJ1-1; D call uncertain. The CDR3, as DNA: TGTGCCAGTAGTATAGATACGGGAAGCACTGAAGCTTTCTTT. This gives the protein CASSIDTGSTEAFF.